Sequencing of this T cell receptor beta chain was carried out in a study of HIV-infected patients and healthy controls (dated by TCRdb to the mid-2010s). Library creation used 5' RACE. For sequencing, an Illumina MiSeq was employed. TCRdb reran the public reads through fastp at Q25 and MiXCR, keeping productive beta chains. Entries that share a CDR3 protein sequence are merged under the most common genes and DNA. In all, the sample holds roughly 70,000 distinct CDR3 sequences, and roughly a sixth of those were seen once. The ten largest make up around 6% of the sample. V and J lose 3 bases and 0 bases, and a span of 5 bases separates them. The CDR3 measures 14 amino acids from cysteine to phenylalanine. The DNA shown is the 42-base CDR3, in frame from base 1. Taken from the germline V gene (reference sequence), the CDR1 and CDR2 loops are LGHDT and YNNKEL. This clonotype came up many times. The target of this receptor is not known. The record has no base qualities; no much larger clone is one base away.

Sequencing was carried out using CD4+ T cells from blood. The clonotype comes from a human donor in good health. The chain employs TRBV3-1 and TRBJ1-4; matching of 5 bases hints at TRBD1 as the D gene. At the DNA level, the sequence is TGTGCCAGCAGCCACAGGGCAACTAATGAAAAACTGTTTTTT. It translates to CASSHRATNEKLFF.